These 9 T cell receptor beta chains originate from one sample sequenced in a study of T cell clones after liver transplantation. TCRdb keeps only in-frame clones here, not all; method: immunoSEQ multiplex PCR. In the table there are more than 95,000 clones, 82% of which are singletons. The sample here was CD4+ T cells from blood, taken before liver transplant. These TCRs come from a human donor who received a liver transplant.

The J gene is TRBJ2-5, the V gene TRBV18, with 7 bases lining up with TRBD1. CDR1 is KGHSH and CDR2 is LQKENI in the germline V gene. The CDR3 contains 15 residues. V lost 2 bases to trimming and J lost 5 bases; unmatched junction nucleotides: 8. CDR3 bases: TGTGCCAGCTCACCATTAACAGGGGAGTTTGAGACCCAGTACTTC. Translated: CASSPLTGEFETQYF.

The chain recombines TRBV28 with TRBJ2-3; 7 bases are a match to TRBD2. Trimming took 7 bases from V and 0 from J; bases not matched to a gene: 7. The CDR3 covers 15 residues. CDR1 MDHEN and CDR2 SYDVKM come from the germline V gene. The CDR3 region has the DNA TGTGCCAGCACCGAGCGGGGCGGGAGCACAGATACGCAGTATTTT. Encoded protein: CASTERGGSTDTQYF.

This clone came up once. The chain has TRBV4-1 and TRBJ1-2, with TRBD1 matching 9 bases. This CDR3 comprises 15 residues. The V and J ends lost 6 bases and 4 bases, in that order; junction bases with no gene match: 9. Germline V gene data show CDR1 as MGHRA and CDR2 as YSYEKL. CDR3 coding DNA: TGCGCCAGCAGTTCCCCGGGACAGGGCTCCTATGGCTACACCTTC. Its protein is CASSSPGQGSYGYTF.

The CDR3 DNA reads TGTGCCAGCAGCTTACGCCTGCAGGGGTACGAGCAGTACTTC. The encoded protein is CASSLRLQGYEQYF. The V call is TRBV7-3, the J call TRBJ2-7; TRBD1 might be the D (6 bases). Looked up from germline, CDR1 is SGHTA and CDR2 is FQGTGA. Trimming removed 2 bases from V and 4 bases from J, with 12 bases in between. The CDR3 runs to 14 residues.

The genes are TRBV5-8 and TRBJ1-3; TRBD1 might be the D (6 bases). CDR1 SGHTS and CDR2 YDEGEE come from the germline V gene. The V end lost 4 bases, the J end lost 6 bases, and 11 bases lay between the germline ends. This CDR3 is 13 amino acids long. DNA for the CDR3: TGTGCCAGCAGCCAGGCAGGGGAAAACACCATATATTTT. It codes for CASSQAGENTIYF.

The chain couples TRBV9 to TRBJ1-6; 7 bases map to TRBD1. Germline-derived CDR1 and CDR2 are SGDLS and YYNGEE. The CDR3 is 16 residues long. Germline trimming cut 2 bases from V and 1 base from J; bases unmatched to any gene: 3. CDR3 in DNA: TGTGCCAGCAGCGTCACAGGGGAGTCCTATAATTCACCCCTCCACTTT. The encoded protein is CASSVTGESYNSPLHF.

The J gene is TRBJ1-5, the V gene TRBV30; D possibly corresponds to TRBD1 (6 bases). The CDR3 is 13 residues long. V lost 5 bases to trimming and J lost 5 bases, with 13 bases between them. CDR1 is GTSNPN, CDR2 SVGIG, per germline (reference sequence). The CDR3 DNA is TGTGCCTGGGATTCAGGGGTGGATCAGCCCCAGCATTTT. Its translation is CAWDSGVDQPQHF. The full variable domain, in which reference TRBV30 and TRBJ1-5 provide the parts outside the CDR3, is SQTIHQWPATLVQPVGSPLSLECTVEGTSNPNLYWYRQAAGRGLQLLFYSVGIGQISSEVPQNLSASRPQDRQFILSSKKLLLSDSGFYLCAWDSGVDQPQHFGDGTRLSIL.

This clone was detected a few times. CDR3 nucleotide sequence: TGTGCCAGCAGTCCTCCGACTACTTCGTATGAGCAGTTCTTC. Translation: CASSPPTTSYEQFF. The V call is TRBV6-4, the J call TRBJ2-1, with D perhaps TRBD2 (5 bases). The CDR3 has 14 residues. Germline V gives CDR1 MRHNA, CDR2 SNTAGT. Trimming left V 5 bases short and J 8 bases short, with 16 bases between.

V is TRBV29-1 and J is TRBJ1-2, with TRBD1 matching 9 bases. The germline V gene encodes CDR1 SQVTM and CDR2 ANQGSEA. Trimming took 7 bases from V and 6 from J; bases not matched to a gene: 3. CDR3 length: 11 residues. The CDR3 nucleotides read TGCAGCGCCGGACAGGGGAATGGCTACACCTTC. It specifies CSAGQGNGYTF.